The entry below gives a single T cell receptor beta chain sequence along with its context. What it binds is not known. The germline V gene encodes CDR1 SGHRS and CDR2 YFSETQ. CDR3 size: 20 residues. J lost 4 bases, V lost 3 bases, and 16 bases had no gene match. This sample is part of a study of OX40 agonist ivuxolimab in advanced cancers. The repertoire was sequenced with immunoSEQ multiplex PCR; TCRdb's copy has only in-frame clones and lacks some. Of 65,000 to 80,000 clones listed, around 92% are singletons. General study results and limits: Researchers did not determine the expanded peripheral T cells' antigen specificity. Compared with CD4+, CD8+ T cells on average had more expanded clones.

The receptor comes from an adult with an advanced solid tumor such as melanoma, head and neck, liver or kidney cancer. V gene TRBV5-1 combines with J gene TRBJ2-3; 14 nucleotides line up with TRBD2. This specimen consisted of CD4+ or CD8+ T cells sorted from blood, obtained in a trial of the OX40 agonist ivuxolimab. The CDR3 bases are TGCGCCAGCAGCTCCGGACTAGCGGGAGGCCTAATTGTGTCTTCAGATACGCAGTATTTT. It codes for CASSSGLAGGLIVSSDTQYF.